The 21 T cell receptor beta chains presented below share a single source sample, sequenced in a study of shared clonotypes between healthy human individuals. The repertoire was sequenced with immunoSEQ multiplex PCR; TCRdb's copy has only in-frame clones and lacks some. The sample lists approximately 1,000,000 clones; about 84% were seen once. Specimen: memory CD4+ T cells from PBMCs. Subset specified: CD45RA-negative fraction. The receptors here all came from a man aged 18 to 30 in good health. Some clones in this sample may be carry-over from other donors' samples.

The chain links TRBV2 to TRBJ1-2; D is uncertain. Germline V CDR1 and CDR2: SNHLY, FYNNEI. V was trimmed by 5 bases and J by 10 bases, leaving 17 bases between them. The CDR3 spans 13 residues. As DNA, the CDR3 is TGTGCCAGCAGTAACCGACAAGGGCAAGTCTACACCTTC. Amino acids: CASSNRQGQVYTF.

This chain uses TRBV4-3 with TRBJ1-5; TRBD1 matches at 9 bases. Looked up from germline, CDR1 is LGHNA and CDR2 is YSLEER. The CDR3 spans 17 residues. The V gene end was trimmed by 0 bases and the J gene end by 0 bases; junction bases not matched to a gene: 3. The CDR3 region is CASSQDGTGYSNQPQHF. DNA for the CDR3: TGCGCCAGCAGCCAAGATGGGACAGGGTATAGCAATCAGCCCCAGCATTTT.

The genes are TRBV5-1 and TRBJ2-5; D is possibly TRBD2 (7 bases). Per the germline V gene, CDR1 is SGHRS and CDR2 is YFSETQ. This CDR3 comprises 14 residues. V shed 2 bases and J shed 6 bases, with 14 bases lying between them. CDR3 residues: CASSFRGAEKTQYF. CDR3 coding DNA: TGCGCCAGCAGCTTTCGGGGGGCGGAAAAGACCCAGTACTTC.

This clone was seen a single time. The rearrangement links TRBV9 to TRBJ2-5, with 9 bases matching TRBD1. This CDR3 has 14 amino acids. CDR1 SGDLS and CDR2 YYNGEE come from the germline V gene. V was clipped by 4 bases and J by 4 bases; unmatched bases: 5. The chain's CDR3 is CASSPGQGIETQYF. Here the CDR3 DNA reads TGTGCCAGCAGCCCGGGACAGGGCATAGAGACCCAGTACTTC.

The gene calls are TRBV5-4 and TRBJ2-5, with 10 bases that match TRBD1. The V segment lost 4 bases and the J segment 5 bases; nucleotides outside the gene matches: 5. Germline V gene lookup returns CDR1 SGHNT and CDR2 YYREEE (reference sequence). The CDR3 runs to 14 residues. Here the CDR3 DNA reads TGTGCCAGCAGCCCGACAGGGGGCGGGGAGACCCAGTACTTC. It is translated as CASSPTGGGETQYF.

The rearrangement joins TRBV15 to TRBJ2-7; 7 bases are a match to TRBD2. The J segment lost 6 bases and the V segment lost 0 bases, leaving 8 bases of the junction unmatched. Germline loops: CDR1 LNHNV, CDR2 YYDKDF (reference sequence). This CDR3 comprises 15 residues. CDR3 nucleotide sequence: TGTGCCACCAGCAGAGATTGGACTAGAGTATCCGAGCAGTACTTC. Its protein is CATSRDWTRVSEQYF. The full variable domain, rest sourced from reference TRBV15 and TRBJ2-7, is DAMVIQNPRYQVTQFGKPVTLSCSQTLNHNVMYWYQQKSSQAPKLLFHYYDKDFNNEADTPDNFQSRRPNTSFCFLDIRSPGLGDTAMYLCATSRDWTRVSEQYFGPGTRLTVT.

DNA of the CDR3: TGTGCCAGCAGTGACAGGGATGAAAAACTGTTTTTT. Residues: CASSDRDEKLFF. The rearrangement joins TRBV2 to TRBJ1-4; the D gene is possibly TRBD1 (5 bases). The ends were cut back, 3 bases at V and 6 bases at J, with 5 bases in the middle. CDR3 length: 12 residues. In germline, CDR1 is SNHLY, CDR2 FYNNEI.

This clone came up once. The rearrangement uses TRBV11-2 and TRBJ2-3, with 8 bases matching TRBD2. The V gene's germline CDR1 is SGHAT and CDR2 FQNNGV. The CDR3 loop spans 17 amino acids. Trimming cost V 4 bases and J 1 base; bases outside gene matches: 10. In DNA form, the CDR3 reads TGTGCCAGCAGCTCAGCACACCGGGAGGGCCGCACAGATACGCAGTATTTT. Translated: CASSSAHREGRTDTQYF. Variable domain in full (rest from reference TRBV11-2 and TRBJ2-3): EAGVAQSPRYKIIEKRQSVAFWCNPISGHATLYWYQQILGQGPKLLIQFQNNGVVDDSQLPKDRFSAERLKGVDSTLKIQPAKLEDSAVYLCASSSAHREGRTDTQYFGPGTRLTVL.

In this sample, this clone turned up once. The chain carries TRBV27 and TRBJ2-6; 7 bases match TRBD1. The J segment lost 0 bases and the V segment lost 7 bases, leaving 9 bases of the junction unmatched. Germline-derived CDR1 and CDR2 are MNHEY and SMNVEV (reference sequence). The CDR3 loop spans 17 amino acids. The CDR3 bases are TGTGCCAGCACCCCGAGACAGGGAATCTCTGGGGCCAACGTCCTGACTTTC. This sequence encodes CASTPRQGISGANVLTF.

This clone was found many times. V is TRBV5-1 and J is TRBJ2-3; tentatively, D is TRBD1 or TRBD2 (5 bases each). Trimming left V 4 bases short and J 1 base short, with 13 bases between. The CDR3 is 15 residues long. CDR1 and CDR2 (germline): SGHRS, YFSETQ. Written as DNA, the CDR3 is TGCGCCAGCAGCGGCCGGGACCGACGCACAGATACGCAGTATTTT. It yields the protein CASSGRDRRTDTQYF.

The CDR3 coding sequence is TGTGCTAGTGGTTTGTACGAATACCGACAGAACACTGAAGCTTTCTTT. It is translated as CASGLYEYRQNTEAFF. V usage is TRBV12-5 and J usage is TRBJ1-1; D is ambiguous. CDR3 length: 16 residues. V shed 2 bases and J shed 1 base, with 14 bases lying between them. Germline V CDR1 and CDR2: LGHNT, FRNRAP.

This clone has at least ten counts. This chain connects TRBV6-1 to TRBJ2-7, with D possibly TRBD2 on 7 matching bases. Trimming removed 11 bases at V and 5 bases at J, with 25 bases between. The CDR3 has 15 amino acids. The germline V gene encodes CDR1 MNHNS and CDR2 SASEGT. CDR3 nucleotide sequence: TGTGCCGGCAAGCCCTCTAGGGAGGGGGGCGACGAGCAGTACTTC. It encodes CAGKPSREGGDEQYF.

The chain carries TRBV5-1 and TRBJ2-6; D call uncertain. This CDR3 is 15 amino acids long. With 4 bases removed from V and 0 bases from J, the gap between germline ends came to 8 bases. Germline V gene lookup returns CDR1 SGHRS and CDR2 YFSETQ. The CDR3 loop reads CASSQDGSGANVLTF. The CDR3 nucleotides read TGCGCCAGCAGCCAGGACGGCTCTGGGGCCAACGTCCTGACTTTC.

In nucleotides, the CDR3 is TGTGCCAGCAGCAGCGGACTAGCGGGAGGTTACGAGCAGTACTTC. The encoded protein is CASSSGLAGGYEQYF. The chain couples TRBV2 to TRBJ2-7; 14 nucleotides line up with TRBD2. CDR3 length: 15 residues. The V gene end was trimmed by 6 bases and the J gene end by 4 bases; junction bases not matched to a gene: 5. Per germline, CDR1 SNHLY and CDR2 FYNNEI.

The rearrangement links TRBV29-1 to TRBJ1-5; the match to TRBD1 covers 8 bases. V gave up 8 bases and J gave up 5 bases; unmatched junction bases: 8. CDR1 is SQVTM and CDR2 is ANQGSEA in the germline V gene. This CDR3 is built from 13 residues. CDR3 amino acids: CSISNRGDQPQHF. The CDR3 region has the DNA TGCAGCATCTCCAACAGGGGGGATCAGCCCCAGCATTTT.

This chain connects TRBV18 to TRBJ1-2; 10 bases match TRBD1. V dropped 6 bases and J dropped 3; count of bases not matched to a gene: 10. Germline V gives CDR1 KGHSH, CDR2 LQKENI. This CDR3 has 16 residues. This chain's CDR3 is CASSLDGQGEYYGYTF. CDR3 in DNA: TGTGCCAGCTCTCTAGACGGACAGGGGGAGTACTATGGCTACACCTTC.

This chain joins TRBV7-2 and TRBJ2-5; no clear D. There are 15 residues in the CDR3. Trimming shortened V by 0 bases and J by 5 bases, and 13 bases separated the two germline ends. The germline V gene has CDR1 SGHTA and CDR2 FQGNSA. The chain's CDR3 is CASSLAVRSGETQYF. The CDR3 DNA follows: TGTGCCAGCAGCTTAGCGGTTCGGAGTGGGGAGACCCAGTACTTC. The whole variable domain, filled in from reference TRBV7-2 and TRBJ2-5, reads GAGVSQSPSNKVTEKGKDVELRCDPISGHTALYWYRQSLGQGLEFLIYFQGNSAPDKSGLPSDRFSAERTGGSVSTLTIQRTQQEDSAVYLCASSLAVRSGETQYFGPGTRLLVL.

The chain couples TRBV5-1 to TRBJ2-5, with 13 bases identical to TRBD2. The CDR3 is 15 amino acids. V lost 5 bases and J lost 4; bases outside the gene matches: 5. Germline V CDR1 and CDR2: SGHRS, YFSETQ. The CDR3 sequence is CASSFGLAGVETQYF. CDR3 nucleotide sequence: TGCGCCAGCAGTTTTGGACTAGCGGGAGTAGAGACCCAGTACTTC.

The J gene is TRBJ2-1, the V gene TRBV7-3; the D gene is possibly TRBD1 (5 bases). CDR3 length equals 16 residues. Germline V gene lookup returns CDR1 SGHTA and CDR2 FQGTGA. V was shortened by 5 bases and J by 0 bases, with 14 bases between the two germline ends. The CDR3 DNA sequence: TGTGCCAGCAGCATGGCACGGACAACCTCCTACAATGAGCAGTTCTTC. Translating it yields CASSMARTTSYNEQFF. Full variable domain (missing parts from reference TRBV7-3 and TRBJ2-1): GAGVSQTPSNKVTEKGKYVELRCDPISGHTALYWYRQSLGQGPEFLIYFQGTGAADDSGLPNDRFFAVRPEGSVSTLKIQRTERGDSAVYLCASSMARTTSYNEQFFGPGTRLTVL.

The rearrangement joins TRBV28 to TRBJ2-7; D possibly corresponds to TRBD2 (6 bases). The CDR3 runs 14 residues. Trimming shortened V by 7 bases and J by 5 bases, and 18 bases separated the two germline ends. The V gene's germline CDR1 is MDHEN and CDR2 SYDVKM. The CDR3 coding sequence is TGTGCCAGCATCCCCTCGGGGGAAATCCACGAGCAGTACTTC. It specifies CASIPSGEIHEQYF.

J is TRBJ2-1 and V is TRBV28, with TRBD2 identical over 11 bases. After removal of 4 bases from V and 3 bases from J, the junction contained 2 bases not matched to a gene. The CDR3 runs to 15 residues. CDR1 and CDR2 from the germline V gene are MDHEN and SYDVKM. CDR3 loop: CASSSGTSGYNEQFF. Written as DNA, the CDR3 is TGTGCCAGCAGTTCCGGGACTAGCGGCTACAATGAGCAGTTCTTC.